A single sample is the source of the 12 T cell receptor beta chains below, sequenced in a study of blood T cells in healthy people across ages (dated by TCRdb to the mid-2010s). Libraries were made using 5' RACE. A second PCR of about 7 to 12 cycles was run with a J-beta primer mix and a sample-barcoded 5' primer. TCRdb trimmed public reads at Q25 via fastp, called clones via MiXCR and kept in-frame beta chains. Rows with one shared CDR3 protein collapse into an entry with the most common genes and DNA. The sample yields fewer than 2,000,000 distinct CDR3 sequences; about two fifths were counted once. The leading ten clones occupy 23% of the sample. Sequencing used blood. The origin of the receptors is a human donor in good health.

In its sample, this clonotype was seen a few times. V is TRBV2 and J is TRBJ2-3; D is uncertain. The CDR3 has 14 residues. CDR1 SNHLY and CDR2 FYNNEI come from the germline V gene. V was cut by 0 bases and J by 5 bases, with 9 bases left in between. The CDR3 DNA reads TGTGCCAGCAGTGAAGCGGGTTTGGTAGATACGCAGTATTTT. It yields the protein CASSEAGLVDTQYF.

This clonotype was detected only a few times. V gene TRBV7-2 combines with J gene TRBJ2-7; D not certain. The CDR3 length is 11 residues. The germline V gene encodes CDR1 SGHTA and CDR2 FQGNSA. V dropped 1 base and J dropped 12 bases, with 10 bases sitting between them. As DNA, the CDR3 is TGTGCCAGCAGCTTAGGGGCTGGGCGGTACTTC. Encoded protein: CASSLGAGRYF.

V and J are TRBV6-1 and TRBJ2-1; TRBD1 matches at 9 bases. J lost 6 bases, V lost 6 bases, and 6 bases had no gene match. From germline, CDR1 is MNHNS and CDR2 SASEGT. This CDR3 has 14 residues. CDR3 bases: TGTGCCAGCAGCCCGACAGGGGGTTTCAATGAGCAGTTCTTC. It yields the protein CASSPTGGFNEQFF.

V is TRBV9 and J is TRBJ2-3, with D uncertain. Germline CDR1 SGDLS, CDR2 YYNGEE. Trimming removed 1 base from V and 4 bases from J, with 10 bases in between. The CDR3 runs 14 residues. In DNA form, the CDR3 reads TGTGCCAGCAGCGTAAGGGATTGGGCAGATACGCAGTATTTT. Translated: CASSVRDWADTQYF.

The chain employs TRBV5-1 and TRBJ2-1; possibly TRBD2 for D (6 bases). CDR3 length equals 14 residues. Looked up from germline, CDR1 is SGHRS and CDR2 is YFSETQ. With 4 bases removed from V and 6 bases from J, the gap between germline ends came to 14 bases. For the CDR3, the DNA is TGCGCCAGCAGCGCCGGGACTCAATTCAATGAGCAGTTCTTC. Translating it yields CASSAGTQFNEQFF. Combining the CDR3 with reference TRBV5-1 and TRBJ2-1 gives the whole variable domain KAGVTQTPRYLIKTRGQQVTLSCSPISGHRSVSWYQQTPGQGLQFLFEYFSETQRNKGNFPGRFSGRQFSNSRSEMNVSTLELGDSALYLCASSAGTQFNEQFFGPGTRLTVL.

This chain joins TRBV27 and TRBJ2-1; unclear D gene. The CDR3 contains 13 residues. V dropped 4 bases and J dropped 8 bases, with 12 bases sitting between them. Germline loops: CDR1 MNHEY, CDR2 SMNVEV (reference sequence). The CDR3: CASSWLIKDEQFF. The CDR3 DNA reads TGTGCCAGCAGTTGGCTGATAAAGGATGAGCAGTTCTTC.

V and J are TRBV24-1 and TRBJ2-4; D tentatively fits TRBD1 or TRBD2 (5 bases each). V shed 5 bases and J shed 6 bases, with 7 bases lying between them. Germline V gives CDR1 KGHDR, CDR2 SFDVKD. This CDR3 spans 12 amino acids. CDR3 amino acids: CATSGDLNIQYF. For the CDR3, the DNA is TGTGCCACCAGTGGGGACCTAAACATTCAGTACTTC.

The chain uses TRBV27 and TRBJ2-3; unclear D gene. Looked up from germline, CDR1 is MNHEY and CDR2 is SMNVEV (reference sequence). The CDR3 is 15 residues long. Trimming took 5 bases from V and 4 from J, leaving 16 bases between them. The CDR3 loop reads CASSQQPSLADTQYF. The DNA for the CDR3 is TGTGCCAGCAGTCAACAACCCTCTTTGGCAGATACGCAGTATTTT.

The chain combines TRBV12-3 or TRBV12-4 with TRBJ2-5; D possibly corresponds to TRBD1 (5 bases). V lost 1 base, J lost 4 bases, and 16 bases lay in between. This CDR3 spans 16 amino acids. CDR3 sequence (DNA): TGTGCCAGCAGTTTAGGTCGCCAGGGAAGAGGAGAGACCCAGTACTTC. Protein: CASSLGRQGRGETQYF.

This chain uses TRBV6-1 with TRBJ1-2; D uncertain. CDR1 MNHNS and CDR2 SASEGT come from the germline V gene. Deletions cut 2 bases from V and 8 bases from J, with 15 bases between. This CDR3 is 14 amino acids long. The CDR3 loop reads CASSEFEGVGGYTF. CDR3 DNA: TGTGCCAGCAGTGAATTCGAGGGTGTTGGAGGCTACACCTTC.

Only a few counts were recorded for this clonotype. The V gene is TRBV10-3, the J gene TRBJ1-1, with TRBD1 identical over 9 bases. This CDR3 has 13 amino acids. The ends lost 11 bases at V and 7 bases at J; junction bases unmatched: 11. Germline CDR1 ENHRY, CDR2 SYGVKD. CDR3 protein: CAARTGDYHEAFF. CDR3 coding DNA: TGTGCCGCCAGGACAGGGGACTACCATGAAGCTTTCTTT.

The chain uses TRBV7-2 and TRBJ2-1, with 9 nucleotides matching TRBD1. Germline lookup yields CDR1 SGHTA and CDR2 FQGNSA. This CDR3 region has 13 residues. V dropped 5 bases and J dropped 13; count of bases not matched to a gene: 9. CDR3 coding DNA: TGTGCCAGCAGCATGGGACAGGGAGAGACCCAGTTCTTC. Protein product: CASSMGQGETQFF.